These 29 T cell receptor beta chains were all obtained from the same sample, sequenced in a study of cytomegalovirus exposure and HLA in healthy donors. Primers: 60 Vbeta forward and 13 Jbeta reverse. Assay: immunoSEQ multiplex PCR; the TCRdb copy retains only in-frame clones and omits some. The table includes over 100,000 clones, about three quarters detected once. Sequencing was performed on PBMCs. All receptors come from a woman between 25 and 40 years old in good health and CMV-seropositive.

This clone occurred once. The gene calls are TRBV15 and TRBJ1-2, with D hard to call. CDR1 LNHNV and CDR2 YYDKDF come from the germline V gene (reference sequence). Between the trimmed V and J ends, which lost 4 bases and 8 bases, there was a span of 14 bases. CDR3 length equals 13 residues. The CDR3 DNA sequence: TGTGCCACCAGCACCCTTCCGGCGGGCGGCTACACCTTC. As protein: CATSTLPAGGYTF.

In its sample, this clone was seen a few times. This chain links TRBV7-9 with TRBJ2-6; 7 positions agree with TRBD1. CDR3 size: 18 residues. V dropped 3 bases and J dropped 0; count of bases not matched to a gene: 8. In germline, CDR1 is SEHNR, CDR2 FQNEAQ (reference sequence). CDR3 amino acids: CASSLSGRGISGANVLTF. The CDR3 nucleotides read TGTGCCAGCAGCTTGAGTGGCAGGGGGATCTCTGGGGCCAACGTCCTGACTTTC.

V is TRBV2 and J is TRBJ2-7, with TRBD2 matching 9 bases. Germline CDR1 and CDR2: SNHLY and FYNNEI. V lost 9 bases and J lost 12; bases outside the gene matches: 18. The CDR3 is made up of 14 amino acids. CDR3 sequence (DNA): TGTGCCAGGGCTAGAGAGCGGGAGGTCCCCACTTTGTACTTC. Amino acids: CARAREREVPTLYF.

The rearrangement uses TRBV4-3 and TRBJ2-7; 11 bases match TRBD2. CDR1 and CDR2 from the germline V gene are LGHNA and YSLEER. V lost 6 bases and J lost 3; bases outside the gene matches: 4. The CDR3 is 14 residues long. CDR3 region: CASSELAGDYEQYF. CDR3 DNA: TGCGCCAGCAGTGAACTAGCGGGGGACTACGAGCAGTACTTC.

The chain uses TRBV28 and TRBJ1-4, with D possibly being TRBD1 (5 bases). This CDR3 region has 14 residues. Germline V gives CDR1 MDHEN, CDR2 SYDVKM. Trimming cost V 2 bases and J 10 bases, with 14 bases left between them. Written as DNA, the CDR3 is TGTGCCAGCAGTTTAAGCCCTGGGGGGGTAAAACTGTTTTTT. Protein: CASSLSPGGVKLFF.

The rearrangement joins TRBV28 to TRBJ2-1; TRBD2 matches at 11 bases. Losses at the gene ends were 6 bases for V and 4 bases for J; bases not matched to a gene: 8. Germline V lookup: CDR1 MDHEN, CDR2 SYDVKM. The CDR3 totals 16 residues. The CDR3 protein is CASSLSGGGNYNEQFF. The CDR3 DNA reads TGTGCCAGCAGCCTTAGCGGGGGGGGGAATTACAATGAGCAGTTCTTC. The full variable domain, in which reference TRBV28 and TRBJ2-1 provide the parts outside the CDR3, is DVKVTQSSRYLVKRTGEKVFLECVQDMDHENMFWYRQDPGLGLRLIYFSYDVKMKEKGDIPEGYSVSREKKERFSLILESASTNQTSMYLCASSLSGGGNYNEQFFGPGTRLTVL.

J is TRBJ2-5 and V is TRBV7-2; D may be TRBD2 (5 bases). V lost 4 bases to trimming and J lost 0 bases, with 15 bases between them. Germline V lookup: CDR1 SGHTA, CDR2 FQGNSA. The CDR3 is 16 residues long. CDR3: CASSSHERTHQETQYF. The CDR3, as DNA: TGTGCCAGCAGCTCGCACGAGCGGACCCACCAAGAGACCCAGTACTTC.

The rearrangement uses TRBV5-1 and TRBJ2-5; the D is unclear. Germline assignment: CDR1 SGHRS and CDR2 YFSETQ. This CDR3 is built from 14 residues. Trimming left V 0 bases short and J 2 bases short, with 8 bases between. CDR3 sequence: CASSLVSDQETQYF. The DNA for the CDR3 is TGCGCCAGCAGCTTGGTGTCAGATCAAGAGACCCAGTACTTC.

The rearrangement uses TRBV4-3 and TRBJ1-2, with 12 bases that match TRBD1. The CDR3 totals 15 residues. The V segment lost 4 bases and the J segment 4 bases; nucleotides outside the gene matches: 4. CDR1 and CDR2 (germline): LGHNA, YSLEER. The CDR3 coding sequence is TGCGCCAGCAGCCGTGGGACAGGGGGCGCCTATGGCTACACCTTC. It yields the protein CASSRGTGGAYGYTF.

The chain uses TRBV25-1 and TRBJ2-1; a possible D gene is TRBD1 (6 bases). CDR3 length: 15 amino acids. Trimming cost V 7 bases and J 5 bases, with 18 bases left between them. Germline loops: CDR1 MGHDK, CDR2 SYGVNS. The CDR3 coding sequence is TGTGCCAGCAACCCAGGGGACCGACTGGACAATGAGCAGTTCTTC. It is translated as CASNPGDRLDNEQFF.

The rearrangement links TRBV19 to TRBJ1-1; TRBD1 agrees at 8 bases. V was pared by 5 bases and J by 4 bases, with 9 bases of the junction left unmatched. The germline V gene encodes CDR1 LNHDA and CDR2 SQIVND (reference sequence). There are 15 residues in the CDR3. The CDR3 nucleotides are TGTGCCAGTAGTGTAATTGACAGGGGCAGCACTGAAGCTTTCTTT. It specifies CASSVIDRGSTEAFF.

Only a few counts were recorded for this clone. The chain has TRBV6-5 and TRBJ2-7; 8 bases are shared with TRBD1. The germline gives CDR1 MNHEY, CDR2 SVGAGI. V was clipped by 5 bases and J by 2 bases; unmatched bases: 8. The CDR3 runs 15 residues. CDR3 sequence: CASSPRDRMTYEQYF. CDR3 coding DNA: TGTGCCAGCAGTCCCAGGGACAGGATGACCTACGAGCAGTACTTC.

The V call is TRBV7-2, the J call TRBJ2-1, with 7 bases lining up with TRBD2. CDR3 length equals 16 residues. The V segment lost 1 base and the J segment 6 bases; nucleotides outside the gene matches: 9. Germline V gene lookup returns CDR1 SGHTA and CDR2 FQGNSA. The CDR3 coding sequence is TGTGCCAGCAGCTTAGGACGGACTAGATGGGGCAATGAGCAGTTCTTC. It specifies CASSLGRTRWGNEQFF.

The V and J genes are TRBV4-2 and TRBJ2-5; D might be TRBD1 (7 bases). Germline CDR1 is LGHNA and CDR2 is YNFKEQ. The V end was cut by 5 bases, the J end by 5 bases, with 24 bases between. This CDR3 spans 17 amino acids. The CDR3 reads CASSLRQWTGLRETQYF. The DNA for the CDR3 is TGTGCCAGCAGCTTACGCCAATGGACAGGACTACGCGAGACCCAGTACTTC.

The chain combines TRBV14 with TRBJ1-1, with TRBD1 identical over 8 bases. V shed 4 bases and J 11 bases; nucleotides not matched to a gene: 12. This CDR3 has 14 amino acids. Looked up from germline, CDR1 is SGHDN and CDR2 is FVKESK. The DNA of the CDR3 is TGTGCCAGCAGCCTTACCGACAGGGGAGGTGACGCTTTCTTT. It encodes CASSLTDRGGDAFF.

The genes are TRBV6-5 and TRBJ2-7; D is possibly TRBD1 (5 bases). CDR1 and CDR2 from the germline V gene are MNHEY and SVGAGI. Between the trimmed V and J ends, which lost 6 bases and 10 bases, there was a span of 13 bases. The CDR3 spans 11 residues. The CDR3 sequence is CASSHAGIQYF. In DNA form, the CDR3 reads TGTGCCAGCAGCCACGCAGGGATCCAGTACTTC.

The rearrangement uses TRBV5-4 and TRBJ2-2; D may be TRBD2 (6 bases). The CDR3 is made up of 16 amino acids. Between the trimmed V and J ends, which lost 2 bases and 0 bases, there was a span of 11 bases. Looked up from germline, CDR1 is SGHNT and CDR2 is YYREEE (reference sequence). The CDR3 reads CASSFGGTANTGELFF. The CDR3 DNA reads TGTGCCAGCAGCTTTGGGGGGACCGCGAACACCGGGGAGCTGTTTTTT.

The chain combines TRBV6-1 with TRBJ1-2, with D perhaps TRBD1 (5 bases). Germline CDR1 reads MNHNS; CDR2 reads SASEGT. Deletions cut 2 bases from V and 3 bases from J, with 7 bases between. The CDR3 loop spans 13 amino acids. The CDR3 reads CASSETGYYGYTF. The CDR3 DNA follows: TGTGCCAGCAGTGAAACAGGATACTATGGCTACACCTTC.

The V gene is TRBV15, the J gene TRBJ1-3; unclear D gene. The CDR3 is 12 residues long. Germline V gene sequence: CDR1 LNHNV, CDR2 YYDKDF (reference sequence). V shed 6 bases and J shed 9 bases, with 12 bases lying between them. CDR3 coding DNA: TGTGCCACCAGGGCCGACTGGAGCACCATATATTTT. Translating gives CATRADWSTIYF. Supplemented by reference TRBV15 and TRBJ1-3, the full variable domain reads DAMVIQNPRYQVTQFGKPVTLSCSQTLNHNVMYWYQQKSSQAPKLLFHYYDKDFNNEADTPDNFQSRRPNTSFCFLDIRSPGLGDTAMYLCATRADWSTIYFGEGSWLTVV.

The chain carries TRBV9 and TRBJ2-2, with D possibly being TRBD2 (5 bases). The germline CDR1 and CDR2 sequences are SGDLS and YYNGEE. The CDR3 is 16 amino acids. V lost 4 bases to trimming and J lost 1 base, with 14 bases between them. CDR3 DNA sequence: TGTGCCAGCAGCCTAGGACTGTCTTGGAACACCGGGGAGCTGTTTTTT. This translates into CASSLGLSWNTGELFF.

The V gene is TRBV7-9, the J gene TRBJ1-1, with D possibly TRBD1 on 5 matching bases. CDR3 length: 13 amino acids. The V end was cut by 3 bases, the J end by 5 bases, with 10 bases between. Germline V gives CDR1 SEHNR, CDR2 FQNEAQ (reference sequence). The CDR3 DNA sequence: TGTGCCAGCAGCTTCAGTCAGGGAACTGAAGCTTTCTTT. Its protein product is CASSFSQGTEAFF.

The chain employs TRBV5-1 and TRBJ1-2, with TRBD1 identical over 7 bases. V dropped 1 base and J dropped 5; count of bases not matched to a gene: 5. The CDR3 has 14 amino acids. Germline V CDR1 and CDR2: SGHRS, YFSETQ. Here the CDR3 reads CASSLQGDFYGYTF. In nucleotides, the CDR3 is TGCGCCAGCAGCTTGCAGGGGGATTTTTATGGCTACACCTTC.

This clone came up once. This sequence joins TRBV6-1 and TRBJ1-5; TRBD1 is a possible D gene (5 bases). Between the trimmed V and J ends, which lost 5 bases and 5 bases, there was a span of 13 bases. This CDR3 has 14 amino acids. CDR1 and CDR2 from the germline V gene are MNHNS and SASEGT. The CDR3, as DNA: TGTGCCAGCAGTAATTGGGGGGTAGATCAGCCCCAGCATTTT. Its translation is CASSNWGVDQPQHF.

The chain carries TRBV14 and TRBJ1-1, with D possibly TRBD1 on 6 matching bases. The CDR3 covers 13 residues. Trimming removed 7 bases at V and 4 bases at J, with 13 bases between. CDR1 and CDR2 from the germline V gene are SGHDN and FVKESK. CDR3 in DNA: TGTGCCAGCAAGGCAGGGGTTCTCACTGAAGCTTTCTTT. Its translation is CASKAGVLTEAFF.

This CDR3 reads CASSTPTRGYNEQFF. DNA of the CDR3: TGTGCCAGCAGTACCCCCACGCGGGGGTACAATGAGCAGTTCTTC. This chain connects TRBV27 to TRBJ2-1, with 7 bases matching TRBD2. The V segment lost 5 bases and the J segment 4 bases; nucleotides outside the gene matches: 8. Germline V lookup: CDR1 MNHEY, CDR2 SMNVEV (reference sequence). This CDR3 has 15 amino acids.

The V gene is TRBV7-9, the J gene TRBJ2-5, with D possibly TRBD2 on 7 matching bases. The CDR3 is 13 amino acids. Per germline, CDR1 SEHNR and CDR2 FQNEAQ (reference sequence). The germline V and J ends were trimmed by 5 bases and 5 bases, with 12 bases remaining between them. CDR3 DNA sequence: TGTGCCAGCAGCACCGCGGGGGCTGAGACCCAGTACTTC. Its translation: CASSTAGAETQYF.

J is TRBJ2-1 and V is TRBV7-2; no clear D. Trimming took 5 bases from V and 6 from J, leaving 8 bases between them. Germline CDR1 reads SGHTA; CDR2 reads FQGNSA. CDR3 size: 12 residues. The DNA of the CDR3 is TGTGCCAGCAGCCCCCCGGGCAATGAGCAGTTCTTC. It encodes CASSPPGNEQFF.

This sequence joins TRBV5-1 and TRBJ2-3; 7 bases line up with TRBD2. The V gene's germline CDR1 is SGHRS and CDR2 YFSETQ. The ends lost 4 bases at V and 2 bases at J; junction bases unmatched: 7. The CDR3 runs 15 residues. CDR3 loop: CASSPWGGLTDTQYF. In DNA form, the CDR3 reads TGCGCCAGCAGCCCATGGGGGGGACTCACAGATACGCAGTATTTT.

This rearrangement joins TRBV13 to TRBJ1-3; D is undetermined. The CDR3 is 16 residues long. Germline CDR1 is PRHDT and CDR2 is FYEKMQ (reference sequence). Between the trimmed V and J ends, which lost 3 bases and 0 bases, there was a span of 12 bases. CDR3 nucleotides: TGTGCCAGCAGCTTGAGGGTGCGCCACTCTGGAAACACCATATATTTT. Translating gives CASSLRVRHSGNTIYF.